This T cell receptor beta chain originates from a study of beta chain features in type 1 diabetes. General observations from the study: Type 1 diabetes patients had TCRB CDR3s that were shorter (moderately but significantly so) in all four CD4+ subsets. Diminished insertions and augmented deletions at VDJ junctions characterized type 1 diabetes patients.

Germline V gene data show CDR1 as SGHRS and CDR2 as YFSETQ. Trimming shortened V by 4 bases and J by 6 bases, and 10 bases separated the two germline ends. The CDR3 spans 13 residues. This clone has just a few counts. The antigen is not known. The authors reverse transcribed all of the isolated RNA, so sequencing captured expressed TCRB transcripts. Libraries were prepared by immunoSEQ multiplex PCR; TCRdb keeps only in-frame clonotypes and omits some of them. The table includes 140,000 to 150,000 clones, around 50% detected once. Sequencing was carried out using Tregs from blood. V and J are TRBV5-1 and TRBJ1-4; no reliable D call. This receptor was taken from a man between 18 and 29 years old in good health. The CDR3 loop is CASSKRLDEKLFF. CDR3 DNA: TGCGCCAGCAGCAAAAGACTGGATGAAAAACTGTTTTTT.